Below, one T cell receptor (beta chain) is given with its context. The antigen is undetermined. The sample comes from a study of T cell responses to AZD1222 COVID-19 vaccine. General study findings and limits: There were vaccine-associated CD4 TCRs across spike, dominant at 160-218 and 743-854. Receipt of two AZD1222 doses was followed by a rise in Spike-specific TCR breadth and depth.

Sequenced by immunoSEQ multiplex PCR; TCRdb stores in-frame clones only, minus some. The profile covers some 200,000 clones, with approximately 90% appearing a single time and less than 4.5% taken by the ten largest. CDR1 is SGDLS and CDR2 is YYNGEE in the germline V gene. The trim removed 4 bases at V and 7 bases at J, leaving 8 bases unmatched. CDR3 length: 15 residues. This TCR was recovered from an adult who received the MenACWY meningococcal vaccine as a control. The starting material was peripheral blood, obtained 28 days after the second dose of the MenACWY control vaccine. The rearrangement links TRBV9 to TRBJ2-1; 10 bases line up with TRBD1. The CDR3 sequence is CASSTGTGALNEQFF. In nucleotides, the CDR3 is TGTGCCAGCAGCACAGGGACAGGGGCGTTAAATGAGCAGTTCTTC.